This T cell receptor beta chain was recovered during a study of beta chain features in type 1 diabetes. Study-level points and caveats: For Type 1 diabetes patients, all four CD4+ subsets carried TCRB CDR3s that were moderately but significantly shorter. The study found fewer insertions and more deletions at VDJ junctions in type 1 diabetes patients. Possibly, sequencing cDNA over-represented cells that had high TCR expression levels.

Looked up from germline, CDR1 is SGHAT and CDR2 is FQNNGV. Trimming left V 6 bases short and J 9 bases short, with 18 bases between. The CDR3 covers 15 residues. Expressed TCRB transcripts got sequenced, as all isolated RNA was reverse transcribed. The table came from immunoSEQ multiplex PCR; TCRdb's copy has only in-frame clones and leaves some out. Of around 690,000 clones in the sample, roughly 12% were seen once. As concerns this clone: The antigen is unknown.

Sorting based on CD45RO/CCR7/CD25/CD127/CD95/CD27 separated CD4+ naive, central memory, regulatory and stem cell-like memory cells. Purities over 98% were achieved in all sorted populations. The sequencing input was naive CD4+ T cells from blood. The sequence came from a man younger than 45 with type 1 diabetes. The chain links TRBV11-2 to TRBJ1-6; TRBD1 is a possible D gene (5 bases). The CDR3 reads CASSKPGSRGSPLHF. CDR3 bases: TGTGCCAGCAGTAAACCGGGATCGAGGGGTTCACCCCTCCACTTT.